This TCR beta chain emerged from a study of cytomegalovirus exposure and HLA in healthy donors. Study outcomes and limitations: Across HLA loci, a later analysis found differing TCR association rates, with DRB1 most and HLA-C fewest. TRBV6-2, TRBV6-3 and other indistinguishable V segments were excluded.

The CDR3 sequence is 16 residues long. V lost 0 bases and J lost 9, with 18 bases in between. Germline assignment: CDR1 KGHSH and CDR2 LQKENI. This clone showed up just a few times. Its antigen is unidentified. The PCR made use of 60 Vbeta and 13 Jbeta primers. Only in-frame clones appear in the TCRdb table, and some are missing; sequencing was by immunoSEQ multiplex PCR. The table has approximately 50,000 clones, 55% to 65% seen once. This receptor was taken from a human donor in good health. J is TRBJ2-1 and V is TRBV18; D is possibly TRBD1 (6 bases). Input material: PBMCs. CDR3 bases: TGTGCCAGCTCACCACCGGGCAGGGGAAAAGGTGGTGAGCAGTTCTTC. As protein: CASSPPGRGKGGEQFF.